This T cell receptor beta chain was documented in a study of shared clonotypes between healthy human individuals. The CDR3 covers 14 residues. CDR1 and CDR2 from the germline V gene are MNHEY and SMNVEV (reference sequence). V dropped 4 bases and J dropped 5 bases, with 14 bases sitting between them. This clone showed up just a few times. Sequencing used immunoSEQ multiplex PCR; TCRdb keeps in-frame clones, though not all of them. Of some 89,000 clones detected, under 70% appear once; the ten largest clones hold about 45%. The sequencing sample was made of memory CD8+ T cells sorted from blood. As to subset: CD45RO+ cells pooled with CCR7-negative TemRA cells. The chain has TRBV27 and TRBJ2-5; D might be TRBD1 (6 bases). This receptor was taken from a young man in good health. In DNA form, the CDR3 reads TGTGCCAGCAGTTCTCACAGGGATGGGGAGACCCAGTACTTC. This sequence encodes CASSSHRDGETQYF.